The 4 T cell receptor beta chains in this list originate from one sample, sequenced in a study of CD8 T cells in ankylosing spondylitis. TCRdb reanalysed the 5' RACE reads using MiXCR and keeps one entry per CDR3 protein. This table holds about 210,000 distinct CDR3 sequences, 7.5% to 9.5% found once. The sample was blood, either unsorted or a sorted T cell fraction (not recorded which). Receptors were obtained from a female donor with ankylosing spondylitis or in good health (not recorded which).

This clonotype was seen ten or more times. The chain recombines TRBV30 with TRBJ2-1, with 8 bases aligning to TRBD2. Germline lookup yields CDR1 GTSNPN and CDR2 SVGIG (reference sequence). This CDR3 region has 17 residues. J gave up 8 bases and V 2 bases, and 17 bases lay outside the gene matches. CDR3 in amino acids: CAWSLPGGAGERYEQFF. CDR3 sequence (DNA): TGTGCCTGGAGTCTACCCGGGGGAGCGGGAGAAAGGTATGAGCAGTTCTTC.

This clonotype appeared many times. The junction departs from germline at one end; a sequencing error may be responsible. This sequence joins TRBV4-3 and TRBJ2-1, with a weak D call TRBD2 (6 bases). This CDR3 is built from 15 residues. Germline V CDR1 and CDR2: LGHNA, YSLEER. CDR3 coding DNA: TGCGCCAGCAGCCAAGAAAGGATGGCGGGGACTGAGGGGCTCTTC. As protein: CASSQERMAGTEGLF.

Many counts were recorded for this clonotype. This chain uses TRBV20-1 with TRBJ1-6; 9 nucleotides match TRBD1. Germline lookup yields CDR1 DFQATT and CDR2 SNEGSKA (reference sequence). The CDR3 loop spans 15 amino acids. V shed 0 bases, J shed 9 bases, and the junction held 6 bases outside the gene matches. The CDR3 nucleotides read TGCAGTGCTAGAGAACACAGGGGGCTTGGTTCACCCCTCCACTTT. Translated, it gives CSAREHRGLGSPLHF.

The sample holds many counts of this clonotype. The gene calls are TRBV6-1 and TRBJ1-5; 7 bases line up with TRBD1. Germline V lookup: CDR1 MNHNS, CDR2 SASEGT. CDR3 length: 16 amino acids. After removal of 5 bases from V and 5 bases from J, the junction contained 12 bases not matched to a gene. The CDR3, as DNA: TGTGCCAGCAGTCGCAGACAGGGACGGCCTGATCAGCCCCAGCATTTT. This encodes CASSRRQGRPDQPQHF.